Listed below are T cell receptor beta chains from one sample, sequenced in a study of human T cells and chemical hapten exposure. TCRdb reprocessed the RACE reads via MiXCR and lists one record per CDR3 protein. The data show nearly 350,000 distinct CDR3 sequences, around 7% seen once. Sequenced material: whole blood, taken in connection with sensitization to the hapten diphenylcyclopropenone (DPC). The receptors shown here come from a young woman with alopecia areata. Some clones in this sample may be carry-over from other donors' samples. CDR3s leave out the opening cysteine and the closing phenylalanine or tryptophan. Clone size appears in some rows only: once, few, many, or a class for an expanded clone.

j_gene	len	v_gene	abundance	CDR3aa
TRBJ2-2	11	TRBV2	many	ASSEIQVGELF
TRBJ2-1	15	TRBV14	few	ASSQGPRGPSYNEQF
TRBJ2-4	17	TRBV10-3	many	AISESSLAGGPFGNIQY
TRBJ2-2	14	TRBV11-1	.	ASSVTSGANTGELF
TRBJ2-3	13	TRBV5-1	many	ASSLGQFGTDTQY
TRBJ2-4	14	TRBV7-8	few	ASSQGALLAKNIQY
TRBJ2-5	11	TRBV7-2	few	ASRHGGRETQY
TRBJ2-7	10	TRBV7-9	few	ASSLEDRGQY
TRBJ2-7	14	TRBV7-9	many	ASSLASGISSYEQY
TRBJ2-7	13	TRBV6-5	medium-sized	ASSYDRSSSYEQY
TRBJ1-2	12	TRBV10-3	few	AIGSGGGFDGYT
TRBJ2-1	13	TRBV12-3/TRBV12-4	.	ASRPRQGVYNEQF
TRBJ2-3	14	TRBV5-6	few	ASSLGGQGYTDTQY
TRBJ2-5	13	TRBV2	few	ASSERGSPLETQY
TRBJ2-3	11	TRBV7-2	many	ASTLRAPDTQY
TRBJ1-6	15	TRBV4-1	.	ASSQDSRPRGNSPLH
TRBJ1-4	11	TRBV10-3	many	AIRTIESEKLF
TRBJ2-2	12	TRBV5-1	many	ASRGGSNTGELF
TRBJ2-1	14	TRBV6-2/TRBV6-3	many	ASSYAPGAGYNEQF
TRBJ1-5	13	TRBV4-1	few	ASSHTAGGNQPQH
TRBJ1-1	11	TRBV12-3/TRBV12-4	.	ASTLYGDSEAF
TRBJ2-7	14	TRBV9	many	ASSPGGTSGSYEQY
TRBJ1-2	13	TRBV2	.	ASRPGQGNVYGYT